This passage covers 7 T cell receptor beta chains from one sample sequenced in a study of T cell repertoires in cytomegalovirus infection. A single record per CDR3 protein comes from TCRdb applying MiXCR to the reads. The sample lists about 300,000 distinct CDR3 sequences, about a tenth occurring once. The sample comprised PBMCs. The source is a human donor in good health (CMV status not recorded). Some clones in this sample may be carry-over from other donors' samples.

The V call is TRBV19, the J call TRBJ1-6; D is undetermined. V was clipped by 6 bases and J by 0 bases, with 12 bases between them. The length of the CDR3 is 16 residues. Germline loops: CDR1 LNHDA, CDR2 SQIVND (reference sequence). The CDR3 bases are TGTGCCAGTAGCACCAGCGAACGCTCCTATAATTCACCCCTCCACTTT. Translated, it gives CASSTSERSYNSPLHF.

This clonotype was observed at least ten times. The chain links TRBV7-2 to TRBJ1-6; 7 bases fit TRBD1. CDR3 size: 15 residues. Germline V gives CDR1 SGHTA, CDR2 FQGNSA. V dropped 6 bases and J dropped 2; count of bases not matched to a gene: 4. The CDR3 DNA follows: TGTGCCAGCAGATCAGACAGGGCCTATAATTCACCCCTCCACTTT. It specifies CASRSDRAYNSPLHF. Variable domain in full (rest from reference TRBV7-2 and TRBJ1-6): GAGVSQSPSNKVTEKGKDVELRCDPISGHTALYWYRQSLGQGLEFLIYFQGNSAPDKSGLPSDRFSAERTGGSVSTLTIQRTQQEDSAVYLCASRSDRAYNSPLHFGNGTRLTVT.

This rearrangement joins TRBV2 to TRBJ2-7; TRBD2 matches at 7 bases. Germline values: CDR1 SNHLY, CDR2 FYNNEI. Losses at the gene ends were 7 bases for V and 1 base for J; bases not matched to a gene: 7. The CDR3 runs 14 residues. The CDR3 sequence is CASNHPSGSYEQYV. The CDR3 nucleotides are TGTGCCAGCAACCATCCTAGCGGATCCTACGAGCAGTACGTC.

At least ten counts were recorded for this clonotype. V and J are TRBV11-3 and TRBJ2-1; 9 nucleotides line up with TRBD1. Germline CDR1 and CDR2: SGHNT and YENEEA. V shed 2 bases and J 9 bases; nucleotides not matched to a gene: 8. The CDR3 is 15 residues long. The CDR3 DNA follows: TGTGCCAGCAGCTTAATGGGACAGGGTAACGGTGAGCAGTTCTTC. Translated: CASSLMGQGNGEQFF.

The genes are TRBV5-4 and TRBJ1-5; no firm D call. This CDR3 is built from 15 residues. The germline gives CDR1 SGHNT, CDR2 YYREEE (reference sequence). Trimming took off 0 bases at V and 6 bases at J, with 13 bases between the two ends. The CDR3 protein is CASSLGGVPGQPQHF. Here the CDR3 DNA reads TGTGCCAGCAGCTTGGGGGGAGTACCCGGTCAGCCCCAGCATTTT. The full variable domain, with the rest looked up from reference TRBV5-4 and TRBJ1-5, is ETGVTQSPTHLIKTRGQQVTLRCSSQSGHNTVSWYQQALGQGPQFIFQYYREEENGRGNFPPRFSGLQFPNYSSELNVNALELDDSALYLCASSLGGVPGQPQHFGDGTRLSIL.

This clonotype was seen many times. The genes are TRBV7-9 and TRBJ1-5; D unclear. Germline CDR1 SEHNR, CDR2 FQNEAQ (reference sequence). V gave up 0 bases and J gave up 8 bases, with 11 bases separating them. This CDR3 has 14 amino acids. Written as DNA, the CDR3 is TGTGCCAGCAGCTTAGCCAGTTCGGGGAAGCCCCAGCATTTT. This codes for CASSLASSGKPQHF.

In this sample, this clonotype turned up many times. The chain links TRBV20-1 to TRBJ2-1; the D gene could be TRBD1 or TRBD2 (5 bases each). Trimming removed 6 bases at V and 7 bases at J, with 22 bases between. Germline V gene sequence: CDR1 DFQATT, CDR2 SNEGSKA (reference sequence). The CDR3 consists of 15 residues. DNA for the CDR3: TGCAGTGCGCTTCCGGGACCTTCGCCAAGGAATGAGCAGTTCTTC. It specifies CSALPGPSPRNEQFF.